The 12 T cell receptor beta chains in this list originate from one sample, sequenced in a study of identical twins. MiXCR was run by TCRdb on the 5' RACE reads, yielding one entry per CDR3 protein. The sample has roughly 1.6 million distinct CDR3 sequences; less than 40% are singletons. Input material: cord blood. These receptors were collected from a newborn girl in good health.

This clonotype has more than one count but fewer than ten. The CDR3 nucleotides read TGCAGTGCTCACAGGGGGTACTATGGCTACACCTTC. Encoded protein: CSAHRGYYGYTF. The chain combines TRBV20-1 with TRBJ1-2; the match to TRBD1 covers 8 bases. V was clipped by 5 bases and J by 3 bases; unmatched bases: 2. Per germline, CDR1 DFQATT and CDR2 SNEGSKA (reference sequence). The CDR3 covers 12 residues.

DNA of the CDR3: TGTGCCAGCAGCCAAGGGGCTGAGGACGGTAATGAAAAACTGTTTTTT. Protein product: CASSQGAEDGNEKLFF. V and J are TRBV4-2 and TRBJ1-4; D unresolved. The CDR3 is made up of 16 amino acids. V shed 1 base and J shed 4 bases, with 13 bases lying between them. In germline, CDR1 is LGHNA, CDR2 YNFKEQ.

This chain uses TRBV28 with TRBJ1-4; 8 positions match TRBD1. Losses at the gene ends were 8 bases for V and 10 bases for J; bases not matched to a gene: 0. The CDR3 is made up of 10 amino acids. CDR1 MDHEN and CDR2 SYDVKM come from the germline V gene. This CDR3 is CASGQGKLFF. The CDR3, as DNA: TGTGCCAGCGGACAGGGAAAACTGTTTTTT.

This chain joins TRBV27 and TRBJ2-7; 11 bases line up with TRBD2. J was trimmed by 2 bases and V by 8 bases; bases with no gene match: 5. CDR1 MNHEY and CDR2 SMNVEV come from the germline V gene (reference sequence). The CDR3 totals 14 residues. CDR3 sequence (DNA): TGTGCCAGCTGGGGACTAGCGGAACCCTACGAGCAGTACTTC. The encoded protein is CASWGLAEPYEQYF.

This chain joins TRBV27 and TRBJ2-3, with a possible D match to TRBD1 (6 bases). Germline V gives CDR1 MNHEY, CDR2 SMNVEV (reference sequence). V lost 2 bases, J lost 2 bases, and 14 bases lay in between. The CDR3 is made up of 16 amino acids. The CDR3 sequence: CASSLIWTANTDTQYF. The CDR3 bases are TGTGCCAGCAGTTTAATTTGGACAGCCAACACAGATACGCAGTATTTT.

This rearrangement joins TRBV20-1 to TRBJ2-1, with 7 bases identical to TRBD2. The CDR3 loop spans 14 amino acids. From germline, CDR1 is DFQATT and CDR2 SNEGSKA (reference sequence). The V segment lost 8 bases and the J segment 4 bases; nucleotides outside the gene matches: 11. The CDR3 spells CSLELARGYNEQFF. The CDR3 nucleotides read TGCAGTCTAGAACTAGCGCGGGGGTACAATGAGCAGTTCTTC.

In DNA, the CDR3 is TGTGCCAGCGTTTGGGTGAACACTGAAGCTTTCTTT. Protein sequence: CASVWVNTEAFF. The chain combines TRBV6-6 with TRBJ1-1; D remains ambiguous. This CDR3 is built from 12 residues. Trimming removed 8 bases at V and 0 bases at J, with 7 bases between. From germline, CDR1 is MNHNY and CDR2 SVGAGI (reference sequence).

This clonotype showed up just a few times. V usage is TRBV10-3 and J usage is TRBJ2-5, with 14 nucleotides matching TRBD2. The germline V gene has CDR1 ENHRY and CDR2 SYGVKD. V lost 3 bases and J lost 4; bases outside the gene matches: 7. This CDR3 contains 17 residues. The DNA for the CDR3 is TGTGCCATCAGTGAATTCAGGACTAGCGGGAGGCGAGAGACCCAGTACTTC. It codes for CAISEFRTSGRRETQYF.

As concerns this clonotype: A much larger clone lies one base from this, so it may be a read error. V usage is TRBV29-1 and J usage is TRBJ1-2; D remains unclear. This CDR3 has 12 amino acids. Germline CDR1 and CDR2: SQVTM and ANQGSEA. V was cut by 6 bases and J by 6 bases, with 14 bases left in between. The CDR3 DNA reads as TGCAGCGTAGCCGGCGTGCAGAATGGCTACACCTTC. This translates into CSVAGVQNGYTF.

This clonotype appeared a few times. This chain links TRBV10-3 with TRBJ1-4, with 7 bases lining up with TRBD1. With 5 bases clipped from V and 3 bases from J, the junction kept 3 bases outside the gene matches. The CDR3 covers 14 residues. Germline lookup yields CDR1 ENHRY and CDR2 SYGVKD. CDR3 sequence (DNA): TGTGCCATCAGTCCCGGGACAGCTAATGAAAAACTGTTTTTT. As protein: CAISPGTANEKLFF.

In its sample, this clonotype was seen many times. The rearrangement joins TRBV4-2 to TRBJ1-2; no reliable D call. Per the germline V gene, CDR1 is LGHNA and CDR2 is YNFKEQ. The V and J ends lost 0 bases and 7 bases respectively, with 15 bases between them. CDR3 length equals 15 residues. The CDR3 sequence is CASSQEPTLRGGYTF. CDR3 nucleotide sequence: TGTGCCAGCAGCCAAGAACCAACATTACGCGGTGGCTACACCTTC.

The J gene is TRBJ2-3, the V gene TRBV12-3 or TRBV12-4; TRBD2 might be the D (7 bases). CDR3 length: 16 residues. Trimming took off 4 bases at V and 3 bases at J, with 17 bases between the two ends. The CDR3: CASSSSRGAMTDTQYF. The CDR3, as DNA: TGTGCCAGCAGTTCTAGCCGGGGGGCGATGACAGATACGCAGTATTTT.